A selection of T cell receptor beta chains follows, all from one sample in a study of blood T cell repertoires in COVID-19. Assay: immunoSEQ multiplex PCR; the TCRdb copy retains only in-frame clones and omits some. The sample gives nearly 110,000 clones, over 60% of which show up once; roughly 4% is in the top ten. Sequences were obtained from peripheral blood. These receptors were obtained from a man between 65 and 79 years old with acute or convalescent COVID-19. Both conserved end residues are part of each CDR3. The D gene is left open where the match is weak. The size of a clone is reported for some rows only, either as once, few or many, or as a class for expanded clones.

V,size,D,J,CDR3,DNA
TRBV5-1,-,-,TRBJ2-3,CASSFLGTLADTQYF,TGCGCCAGCAGCTTTTTGGGGACATTGGCAGATACGCAGTATTTT
TRBV11-2,few,-,TRBJ2-2,CASSPEGANTGELFF,TGTGCCAGCAGCCCCGAGGGGGCGAACACCGGGGAGCTGTTTTTT
TRBV7-7,-,-,TRBJ2-7,CASSVHRWGLVSYEQYF,TGTGCCAGCAGCGTACACCGTTGGGGCCTAGTCTCCTACGAGCAGTACTTC
TRBV7-3,-,TRBD1,TRBJ1-1,CASSPTGTGVMGTEAFF,TGTGCCAGCAGCCCAACCGGGACAGGGGTGATGGGCACTGAAGCTTTCTTT
TRBV27,-,-,TRBJ1-2,CASSLKGVGYTF,TGTGCCAGCAGTTTAAAGGGGGTGGGCTACACCTTC
TRBV2,-,-,TRBJ2-1,CASSSAWQFF,TGTGCCAGCAGTAGCGCGTGGCAGTTCTTC
TRBV5-6,-,-,TRBJ2-5,CASSFGLETQYF,TGTGCCAGCAGCTTTGGACTAGAGACCCAGTACTTC
TRBV7-9,-,-,TRBJ1-1,CASSFSGVNTEAFF,TGTGCCAGCAGCTTTTCAGGGGTGAACACTGAAGCTTTCTTT
TRBV18,-,-,TRBJ2-3,CASSPFQGSTDTQYF,TGTGCCAGCTCACCCTTCCAGGGATCCACAGATACGCAGTATTTT
TRBV19,-,TRBD2,TRBJ2-1,CASSPGGGYYNEQFF,TGTGCCAGTAGTCCCGGGGGGGGGTACTACAATGAGCAGTTCTTC
TRBV6-5,-,TRBD1,TRBJ1-1,CATRQGVTEAFF,TGTGCCACGCGACAGGGGGTCACTGAAGCTTTCTTT
TRBV6-5,-,-,TRBJ2-7,CASSSRGNEQYF,TGTGCCAGCAGTTCACGAGGTAACGAGCAGTACTTC
TRBV19,-,-,TRBJ2-7,CASTQTRRSYEQYF,TGTGCCAGTACCCAAACGCGGCGGTCCTACGAGCAGTACTTC
TRBV18,-,TRBD2,TRBJ2-3,CASSPRLAGGTDTQYF,TGTGCCAGCTCACCCCGCCTAGCGGGCGGCACAGATACGCAGTATTTT
TRBV10-2,-,-,TRBJ1-5,CASRRADSNQPQHF,TGCGCCAGCAGGAGGGCGGATAGCAATCAGCCCCAGCATTTT
TRBV7-2,once,TRBD2,TRBJ2-7,CASSLEAGGAYEQYF,TGTGCCAGCAGCTTAGAAGCCGGGGGGGCGTACGAGCAGTACTTC
TRBV5-1,-,-,TRBJ1-3,CASSSGQGGNTIYF,TGCGCCAGCAGCTCGGGTCAAGGAGGAAACACCATATATTTT
TRBV11-1,once,-,TRBJ2-5,CASSLQETQYF,TGTGCCAGCAGCCTTCAAGAGACCCAGTACTTC
TRBV5-5,-,TRBD1,TRBJ2-6,CASSLTGVSSGANVLTF,TGTGCCAGCAGCCTTACAGGGGTTTCCTCTGGGGCCAACGTCCTGACTTTC
TRBV2,-,TRBD2,TRBJ2-2,CASSSGLGNTGELFF,TGTGCCAGCAGCTCCGGACTAGGGAACACCGGGGAGCTGTTTTTT
TRBV6-1,-,TRBD2,TRBJ2-5,CASSEAGGGKETQYF,TGTGCCAGCAGTGAAGCGGGGGGAGGGAAAGAGACCCAGTACTTC
TRBV18,-,-,TRBJ1-4,CASSPWDKVDEKLFF,TGTGCCAGCTCACCTTGGGACAAAGTCGATGAAAAACTGTTTTTT